The TCR beta chain described here comes from a study of CXCR3-negative and CXCR3-positive naive CD8 T cells. With respect to this clonotype: Its antigen is unidentified.

Study-wide findings and caveats: Greater hydrophobicity was found in TRB CDR3s of CXCR3-positive naive cells than of CXCR3-negative naive cells.

UMI-tagged TRB cDNA libraries were built via 5' RACE. TCRdb re-called the 5' RACE reads; one entry per CDR3 protein, DNA not given. The sample has more than 80,000 distinct CDR3 sequences. This CDR3 comprises 13 residues. Germline V CDR1 and CDR2: SGHTA, FQGNSA. Sequencing was carried out using naive CXCR3+ CD8+ T cells from blood. Subset here: CD45RO-CCR7+CD27+CD95- naive CD8+ T cells expressing CXCR3 (TNR3+). The V call is TRBV7-2, the J call TRBJ1-2; TCRdb calls TRBD1, which cannot be checked without DNA. The sequence was collected from a human donor in good health. Some clones in this sample may be carry-over from other donors' samples. CDR3 region: CASSFDRVYGYTF.